Listed below are T cell receptor beta chains from one sample, sequenced in a study of blood T cell repertoires in COVID-19. This table comes from immunoSEQ multiplex PCR, and its TCRdb copy is limited to in-frame clones, with some not included. The sample lists roughly 700,000 clones; 85% to 90% were seen once. The specimen was peripheral blood. The receptors shown here come from a woman aged 18-29 years with acute or convalescent COVID-19. CDR3s include the opening cysteine and the closing phenylalanine or tryptophan. The D gene is left open where the match is weak. Size is stated for part of the rows, as once, few or many counts, or as a class when the clone is expanded.

d_call	v_call	j_call	clone_size	cdr3_nt	cdr3_aa
TRBD1	TRBV25-1	TRBJ2-7	-	TGTGCCAGCAGTCCGTCGGGACAGTTGTACGAGCAGTACTTC	CASSPSGQLYEQYF
-	TRBV7-9	TRBJ2-2	-	TGTGCCAGCAGCTTAGCGCAGGGTTGGAACACCGGGGAGCTGTTTTTT	CASSLAQGWNTGELFF
-	TRBV5-4	TRBJ1-3	-	TGTGCCAGCAGCAGCCTCAGGGGTTCTGGAAACACCATATATTTT	CASSSLRGSGNTIYF
-	TRBV10-1	TRBJ1-4	-	TGCGCCAGCAGTGAGAAGAGGGCAGAGAATGAAAAACTGTTTTTT	CASSEKRAENEKLFF
TRBD1	TRBV28	TRBJ1-2	-	TGTGCCAGCACCAATATACAGGGGAACGACTTTTATAGAGACTATGGCTACACCTTC	CASTNIQGNDFYRDYGYTF
-	TRBV7-8	TRBJ1-1	-	TGTGCCAGCAGCTTCAGAGGATGGGACACTGAAGCTTTCTTT	CASSFRGWDTEAFF
-	TRBV19	TRBJ1-5	-	TGTGCCAGTCGCAGGGGCACCAATCAGCCCCAGCATTTT	CASRRGTNQPQHF
TRBD1	TRBV3-1/TRBV3-2	TRBJ2-5	-	TGTGCCAGCAGCAAACGGACAGGGGGTGTGGAGACCCAGTACTTC	CASSKRTGGVETQYF
-	TRBV18	TRBJ1-3	-	TGTGCCAGCTCACCATGGACTGACTCTGGAAACACCATATATTTT	CASSPWTDSGNTIYF
TRBD1	TRBV14	TRBJ2-5	-	TGTGCCAGCAGCCAAGGTGTGGGACAGGGTATGGAGACCCAGTACTTC	CASSQGVGQGMETQYF
TRBD1	TRBV28	TRBJ1-3	once	TGTGCCAGCAGCACTCAGCTAGGCAGGGGGACGGGAAACACCATATATTTT	CASSTQLGRGTGNTIYF
TRBD1	TRBV10-1	TRBJ1-5	few	TGCGCCAGCAGTGAGTCGACAGGGGGCATTCAGCCCCAGCATTTT	CASSESTGGIQPQHF
-	TRBV21-1	TRBJ1-2	-	TGTGCCAGCAGCAAGTTGGGGGGGTATGGCTACACCTTC	CASSKLGGYGYTF
TRBD2	TRBV7-2	TRBJ2-1	-	TGTGCCAGCAGGGCCCGAGCGGGGGGGTTGAGCTCCTACAATGAGCAGTTCTTC	CASRARAGGLSSYNEQFF
-	TRBV5-5	TRBJ1-5	-	TGTGCCAGCAGATATGAACTCGGGAATCAGCCCCAGCATTTT	CASRYELGNQPQHF
-	TRBV6-4	TRBJ1-1	-	TGTGCCAGCAGTGACGGGACACCGAACACTGAAGCTTTCTTT	CASSDGTPNTEAFF
TRBD1	TRBV24-1	TRBJ1-4	-	TGTGCCACCAGTGATGGGACAGGGCGGACGAAAAAACTGTTTTTT	CATSDGTGRTKKLFF
-	TRBV7-9	TRBJ2-3	-	TGTGCCAGCTCCCCACCGGGGGACGGCACAGATACGCAGTATTTT	CASSPPGDGTDTQYF
-	TRBV7-9	TRBJ2-7	-	TGTGCCAGCAGCTTCTCGCAGTCCTACGAGCAGTACTTC	CASSFSQSYEQYF
-	TRBV7-9	TRBJ1-2	-	TGTGCCAGCACCACAGAAATTTATGGCTACACCTTC	CASTTEIYGYTF
TRBD1	TRBV3-1/TRBV3-2	TRBJ2-1	-	TGTGCCAGCAGCACCCGACAGGGGCTCTATGAGCAGTTCTTC	CASSTRQGLYEQFF
-	TRBV30	TRBJ2-3	-	TGTGCCTGGAGTGTGGGGCCCGCTGGGGATACGCAGTATTTT	CAWSVGPAGDTQYF
TRBD2	TRBV3-1/TRBV3-2	TRBJ2-1	-	TGTGCCAGCAGCCAAGACGGTGTAGCGGGGTACAATGAGCAGTTCTTC	CASSQDGVAGYNEQFF
-	TRBV18	TRBJ2-4	-	TGTGCCAGCTCACCACCCGCCAGGCCCAACATTCAGTACTTC	CASSPPARPNIQYF
TRBD2	TRBV13	TRBJ2-3	-	TGTGCCAGCAGCCCGGGGGAAAGCGGGGGGGCAGATACGCAGTATTTT	CASSPGESGGADTQYF
TRBD1	TRBV6-5	TRBJ1-6	-	TGTGCCAGCAGTTACTCTCGGGACAGTAATTCACCCCTCCACTTT	CASSYSRDSNSPLHF
TRBD2	TRBV10-3	TRBJ2-3	-	TGTGCCACCGGACTAGCGGGGGGTCTAGGGACAGATACGCAGTATTTT	CATGLAGGLGTDTQYF
-	TRBV2	TRBJ2-4	-	TGTGCCAGCAAGGGAGAATTAGCCAAAAACATTCAGTACTTC	CASKGELAKNIQYF
-	TRBV27	TRBJ1-6	few	TGTGCCAGCAGATCCGGACAGAGCCATTCACCCCTCCACTTT	CASRSGQSHSPLHF
-	TRBV25-1	TRBJ1-4	once	TGTGCCAGCAGTGAATATCCAGATTCAAATGAAAAACTGTTTTTT	CASSEYPDSNEKLFF
-	TRBV6-5	TRBJ1-5	-	TGTGCCAGCAGTTTTCGACAGGCAAATCAGCCCCAGCATTTT	CASSFRQANQPQHF
TRBD1	TRBV13	TRBJ1-3	-	TGTGCCAGCAGCCGAACAGGGGACGGAAACACCATATATTTT	CASSRTGDGNTIYF
TRBD1	TRBV27	TRBJ1-1	-	TGTGCCAGCAGTCCAGGAGGGGGCTGGGTAAGGACTGAAGCTTTCTTT	CASSPGGGWVRTEAFF
TRBD1	TRBV6-6	TRBJ2-3	-	TGTGCCAGCAGTGGACAGGGCACAGATACGCAGTATTTT	CASSGQGTDTQYF
TRBD2	TRBV7-7	TRBJ2-2	-	TGTGCCAGCAGCTTAGGTAGCGGGGCGAACACCGGGGAGCTGTTTTTT	CASSLGSGANTGELFF
-	TRBV24-1	TRBJ1-4	-	TGTGCCACCAGTGAACGGGGAGGGGGTGGTGAAAAACTGTTTTTT	CATSERGGGGEKLFF
TRBD1	TRBV28	TRBJ1-2	-	TGTGCCAGCAGTTTACAGGGGGATGCCAACTATGGCTACACCTTC	CASSLQGDANYGYTF
TRBD1	TRBV6-5	TRBJ2-7	-	TGTGCCAGCAGTCACCGGGACAGATACTACGAGCAGTACTTC	CASSHRDRYYEQYF
-	TRBV7-7	TRBJ2-2	few	TGTGCCAGCAGCCCTGGGCCCCGTGTCACCGGGGAGCTGTTTTTT	CASSPGPRVTGELFF
TRBD1	TRBV19	TRBJ2-7	-	TGTGCCAGTAGTACCCGGGACAGCTACTACGAGCAGTACTTC	CASSTRDSYYEQYF
-	TRBV9	TRBJ2-5	-	TGTGCCAGCAGCGAAGACAGCAGAGAGACCCAGTACTTC	CASSEDSRETQYF
TRBD2	TRBV3-1/TRBV3-2	TRBJ2-7	few	TGTGCCAGCAGCCACCCCCCGGGACTAGCGGGGAGCTACGAGCAGTACTTC	CASSHPPGLAGSYEQYF
TRBD1	TRBV5-8	TRBJ2-3	few	TGTGCCAGCAGCAGCCCTAGGACAGGAACAGATACGCAGTATTTT	CASSSPRTGTDTQYF
TRBD1	TRBV27	TRBJ2-2	-	TGTGCCAGCAGCCGGGACAGGACGAACACCGGGGAGCTGTTTTTT	CASSRDRTNTGELFF
-	TRBV1	TRBJ2-1	-	TGCACCAGCAGCGTTCGGGGGGCCGGCTACAATGAGCAGTTCTTC	CTSSVRGAGYNEQFF
TRBD2	TRBV30	TRBJ2-1	-	TGTGCCTGGACTAGCGGGGGGGCTGGCGAGCAGTTCTTC	CAWTSGGAGEQFF
-	TRBV27	TRBJ1-6	-	TGTGCCAGCAGTTTAGGTCTAATTTCACCCCTCCACTTT	CASSLGLISPLHF
-	TRBV6-5	TRBJ1-2	-	TGTGCCAGCACCATGGGCCTATCCATTTCGATGGGCTACACCTTC	CASTMGLSISMGYTF